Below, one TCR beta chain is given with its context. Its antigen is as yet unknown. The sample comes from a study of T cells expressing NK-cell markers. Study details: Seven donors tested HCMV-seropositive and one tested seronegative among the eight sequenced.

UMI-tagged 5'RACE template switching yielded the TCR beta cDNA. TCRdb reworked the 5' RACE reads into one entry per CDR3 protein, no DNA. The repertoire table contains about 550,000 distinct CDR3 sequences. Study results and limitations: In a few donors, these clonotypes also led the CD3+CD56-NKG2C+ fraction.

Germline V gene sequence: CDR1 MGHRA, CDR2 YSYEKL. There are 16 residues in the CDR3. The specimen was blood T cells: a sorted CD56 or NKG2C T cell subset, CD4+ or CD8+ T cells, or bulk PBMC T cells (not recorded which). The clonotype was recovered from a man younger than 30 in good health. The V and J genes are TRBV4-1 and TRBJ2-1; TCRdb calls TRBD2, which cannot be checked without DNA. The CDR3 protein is CASSQDPGGGGIEQFF.